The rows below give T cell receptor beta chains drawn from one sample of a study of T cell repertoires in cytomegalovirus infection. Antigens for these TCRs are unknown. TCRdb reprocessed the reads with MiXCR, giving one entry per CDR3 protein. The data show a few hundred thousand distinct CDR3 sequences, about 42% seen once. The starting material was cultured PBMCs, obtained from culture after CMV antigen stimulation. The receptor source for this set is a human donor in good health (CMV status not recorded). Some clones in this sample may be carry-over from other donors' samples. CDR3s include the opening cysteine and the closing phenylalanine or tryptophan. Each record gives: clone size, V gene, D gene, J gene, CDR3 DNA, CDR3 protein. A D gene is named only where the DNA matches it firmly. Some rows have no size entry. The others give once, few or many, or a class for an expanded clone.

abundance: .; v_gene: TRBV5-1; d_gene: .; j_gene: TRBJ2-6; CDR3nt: TGCGCCAGCAGCTCGGGGGGCGGGATACCGAGCTCTGGGGCCAACGTCCTGACTTTC; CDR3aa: CASSSGGGIPSSGANVLTF
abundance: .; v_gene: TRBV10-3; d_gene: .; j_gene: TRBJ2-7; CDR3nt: TGTGCCATCAGTGAAGCAGACCTTGCCTACGAGCAGTACTTC; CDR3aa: CAISEADLAYEQYF
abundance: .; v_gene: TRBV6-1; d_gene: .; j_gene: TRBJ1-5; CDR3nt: TGTGCCAGCAGTCCTAGGGAGTATAGCAATCAGCCCCAGCATTTT; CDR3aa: CASSPREYSNQPQHF
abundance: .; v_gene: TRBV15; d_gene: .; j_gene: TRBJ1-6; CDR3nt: TGTGCCACCAGCAGAGATCGGGGGAGCTCCTATAATTCACCCCTCCACTTT; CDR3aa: CATSRDRGSSYNSPLHF
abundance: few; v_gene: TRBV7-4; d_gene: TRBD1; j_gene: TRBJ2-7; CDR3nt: TGTGCCAGCAGCGGAAGGGACAGATACTCCTACGAGCAGTACTTC; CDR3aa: CASSGRDRYSYEQYF
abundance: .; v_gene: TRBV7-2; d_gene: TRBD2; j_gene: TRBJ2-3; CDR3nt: TGTGCCAGCAGCTGGCCCCCTAGCGGGGGGTTCACAGATACGCAGTATTTT; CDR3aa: CASSWPPSGGFTDTQYF
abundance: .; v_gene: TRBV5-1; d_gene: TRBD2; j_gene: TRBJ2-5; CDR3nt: TGCGCCAGCAGCTTCAACTTAGCGGGGGTTGAGACCCAGTACTTC; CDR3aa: CASSFNLAGVETQYF
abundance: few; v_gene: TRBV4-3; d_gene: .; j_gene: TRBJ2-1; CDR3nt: TGCGCCAGCAGCCTTACTCCTAGGGGTTCCTACAATGAGCAGTTCTTC; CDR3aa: CASSLTPRGSYNEQFF
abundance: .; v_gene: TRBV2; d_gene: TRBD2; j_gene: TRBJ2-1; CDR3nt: TGTGCCGCCTCGACTAGCCGTTATGAGCAGTTCTTC; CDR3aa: CAASTSRYEQFF
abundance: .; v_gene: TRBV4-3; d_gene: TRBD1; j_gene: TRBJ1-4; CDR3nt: TGCGCCAGCAGCCAAGATTTCAGGGGGCGTGAAAAACTGTTTTTT; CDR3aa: CASSQDFRGREKLFF
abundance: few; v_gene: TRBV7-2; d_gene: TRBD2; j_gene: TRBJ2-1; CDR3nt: TGTGCCAGCAGCCCCATAGCGGGGGGCAACAATGAGCAGTTCTTC; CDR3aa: CASSPIAGGNNEQFF
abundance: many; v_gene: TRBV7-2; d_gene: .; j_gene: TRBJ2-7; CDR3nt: TGTGCCAGCAGCTTAGCGGGGACATACGAGCAGTACTTC; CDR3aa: CASSLAGTYEQYF
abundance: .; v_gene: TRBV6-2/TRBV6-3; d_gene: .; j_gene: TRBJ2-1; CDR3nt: TGTGCCAGCAGTTACGTGAGGGGAAATGAGCAGTTCTTC; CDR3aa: CASSYVRGNEQFF
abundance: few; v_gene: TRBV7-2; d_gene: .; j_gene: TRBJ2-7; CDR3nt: TGTGCCAGCAGCCCCCGACTAACTTACGAGCAGTACTTC; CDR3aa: CASSPRLTYEQYF
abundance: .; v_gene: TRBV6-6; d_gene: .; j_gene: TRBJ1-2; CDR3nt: TGTGCCAGCAGTTACCAGGGTGACTATGGCTACACCTTC; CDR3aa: CASSYQGDYGYTF
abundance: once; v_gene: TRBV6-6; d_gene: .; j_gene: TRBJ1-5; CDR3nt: TGTGCCAGCAGCTCGGCGGGGGCTGCTCAGCCCCAGCATTTT; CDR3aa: CASSSAGAAQPQHF
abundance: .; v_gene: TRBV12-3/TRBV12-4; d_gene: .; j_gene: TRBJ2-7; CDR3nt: TGTGCCAGCAGTTTGCTAGGGACGGCCTCCTACGAGCAGTACTTC; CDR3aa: CASSLLGTASYEQYF
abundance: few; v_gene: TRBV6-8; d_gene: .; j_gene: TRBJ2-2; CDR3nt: TGTGCCAGCAGTTACGATGCGAACACCGGGGAGCTGTTTTTT; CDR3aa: CASSYDANTGELFF
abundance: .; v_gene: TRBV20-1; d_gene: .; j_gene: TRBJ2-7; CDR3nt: TGCAGTGCTAGAACCACCACCGGGACTCCCGCCTACGAGCAGTACTTC; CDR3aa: CSARTTTGTPAYEQYF
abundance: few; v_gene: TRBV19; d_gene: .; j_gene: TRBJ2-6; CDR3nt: TGTGCCAGTAGTATAGACCCCCCGGGGCTCTCTGGGGCCAACGTCCTGACTTTC; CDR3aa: CASSIDPPGLSGANVLTF
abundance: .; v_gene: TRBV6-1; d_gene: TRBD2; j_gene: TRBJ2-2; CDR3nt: TGTGCCAGCAGTGAGGGACTAGCGGACACCGGGGAGCTGTTTTTT; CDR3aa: CASSEGLADTGELFF
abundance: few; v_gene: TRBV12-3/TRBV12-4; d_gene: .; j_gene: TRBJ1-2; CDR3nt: TGTGCCAGCAGCCACTCGTCGCGGGGCTACACCTTC; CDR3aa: CASSHSSRGYTF
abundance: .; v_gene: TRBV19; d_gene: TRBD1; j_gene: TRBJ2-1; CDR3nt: TGTGCCAGTAGTATAGGGGACAGGGAGAAGTTCTTC; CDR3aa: CASSIGDREKFF
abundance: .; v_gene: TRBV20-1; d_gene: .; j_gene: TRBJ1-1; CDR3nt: TGCAGTGCTAGTGAGGACAGGAACACTGAAGCTTTCTTT; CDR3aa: CSASEDRNTEAFF
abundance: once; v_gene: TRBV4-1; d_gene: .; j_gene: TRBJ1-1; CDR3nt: TGCGCCAGCAGCCAAGAGCCACTGAACACTGAAGCTTTCTTT; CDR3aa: CASSQEPLNTEAFF
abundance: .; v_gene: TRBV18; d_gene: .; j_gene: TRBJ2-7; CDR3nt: TGTGCCAGCTCACCACCAGCCTCCTACGAGCAGTACTTC; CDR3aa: CASSPPASYEQYF
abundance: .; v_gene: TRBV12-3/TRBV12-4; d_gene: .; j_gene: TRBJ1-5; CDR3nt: TGTGCCAGCAGTTGGTCTCAGCAGCCCCAGCATTTT; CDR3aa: CASSWSQQPQHF
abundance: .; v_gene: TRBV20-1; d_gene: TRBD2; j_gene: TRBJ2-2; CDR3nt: TGCAGTGCCGGACTAGCGGGAGGGAGGAGCACCGGGGAGCTGTTTTTT; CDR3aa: CSAGLAGGRSTGELFF
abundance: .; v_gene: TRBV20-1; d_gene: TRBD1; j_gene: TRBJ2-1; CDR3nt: TGCAGTGCTACTATAGTCCCGGGACAGGGGTTGACCTCCTACAATGAGCAGTTCTTC; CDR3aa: CSATIVPGQGLTSYNEQFF
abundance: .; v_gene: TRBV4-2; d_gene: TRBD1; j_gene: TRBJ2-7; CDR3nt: TGTGCCAGCAGCCAAGAGTTTCAGCAGGGGGACGAGCAGTACTTC; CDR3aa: CASSQEFQQGDEQYF
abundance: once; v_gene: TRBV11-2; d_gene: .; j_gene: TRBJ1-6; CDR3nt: TGTGCCAGCAGACCTACCGGGGTCTATAATTCACCCCTCCACTTT; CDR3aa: CASRPTGVYNSPLHF
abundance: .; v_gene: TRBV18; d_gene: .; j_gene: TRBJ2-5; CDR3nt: TGTGCCAGCTCACCTCAGTTCGGGGAAGAGACCCAGTACTTC; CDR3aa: CASSPQFGEETQYF